The 18 T cell receptor beta chains below were found in one sample sequenced in a study of early T cells in non-severe SARS-CoV-2 infection. TCRdb re-analysed the 5' RACE reads in MiXCR, keeping a single row per CDR3 protein. The sample consists of roughly 75,000 distinct CDR3 sequences, about 11% of them appearing once. The sample consisted of whole blood. These receptors were taken from an adult who was a healthcare worker with PCR-confirmed SARS-CoV-2 infection or an uninfected control (not recorded which).

In this sample, this clonotype turned up a few times. The V gene is TRBV29-1, the J gene TRBJ2-7; either TRBD1 or TRBD2 may supply D (5 bases each). V was shortened by 5 bases and J by 5 bases, with 10 bases between the two germline ends. CDR3 size: 11 residues. Germline CDR1 is SQVTM and CDR2 is ANQGSEA. CDR3 protein: CSVSMGDEQYF. The CDR3 region has the DNA TGCAGCGTTAGTATGGGGGACGAGCAGTACTTC.

V and J are TRBV19 and TRBJ2-2; TRBD1 matches at 8 bases. Germline assignment: CDR1 LNHDA and CDR2 SQIVND (reference sequence). V shed 4 bases and J 7 bases; nucleotides not matched to a gene: 11. The CDR3 has 16 residues. CDR3 DNA: TGTGCCAGTAGTACCCTCGGACAGGGTGATAACGGGGAGCTGTTTTTT. Protein product: CASSTLGQGDNGELFF.

Ten or more counts support this clonotype. V is TRBV19 and J is TRBJ1-2; no definite D call. This CDR3 is built from 13 residues. Germline lookup yields CDR1 LNHDA and CDR2 SQIVND (reference sequence). With 10 bases removed from V and 9 bases from J, the gap between germline ends came to 21 bases. DNA of the CDR3: TGTGCCACTTCCCGATTAGGGAGGAGGAGCTACACCTTC. Its translation: CATSRLGRRSYTF.

This clonotype was picked up a small number of times. Mismatch with germline at one junction end may stem from a read error. The rearrangement uses TRBV12-3 or TRBV12-4 and TRBJ2-3; 10 bases align to TRBD1. The CDR3 has 15 residues. The CDR3, as DNA: TGTGCCAGCAGGCCCTGGGGACAGGGGACAGAAACGCAGTATTTT. As protein: CASRPWGQGTETQYF.

V and J are TRBV6-5 and TRBJ2-3; TRBD2 matches at 10 bases. V gave up 6 bases and J gave up 1 base; unmatched junction bases: 1. Germline-derived CDR1 and CDR2 are MNHEY and SVGAGI. The CDR3 consists of 14 residues. CDR3 amino acids: CASRTSGGTDTQYF. Written as DNA, the CDR3 is TGTGCCAGCAGAACTAGCGGGGGCACAGATACGCAGTATTTT.

This clonotype was counted a few times. The chain carries TRBV4-3 and TRBJ1-1; D gene ambiguous. The germline CDR1 and CDR2 sequences are LGHNA and YSLEER. CDR3 size: 14 residues. Deletions cut 8 bases from V and 3 bases from J, with 16 bases between. This chain's CDR3 is CASSRRTADTEAFF. The DNA for the CDR3 is TGCGCCAGCTCCCGAAGAACTGCGGACACTGAAGCTTTCTTT.

Concerning this clonotype itself: One end of the junction fails to match germline, which may point to a read error. J is TRBJ1-4 and V is TRBV28; D is unresolved. From germline, CDR1 is MDHEN and CDR2 SYDVKM. The CDR3 is 13 residues long. The CDR3 spells CVSGPATNEKLFF. The CDR3 DNA is TGTGTCAGCGGACCTGCAACTAATGAAAAACTGTTTTTT. The variable domain in full, completed from reference TRBV28 and TRBJ1-4, reads DVKVTQSSRYLVKRTGEKVFLECVQDMDHENMFWYRQDPGLGLRLIYFSYDVKMKEKGDIPEGYSVSREKKERFSLILESASTNQTSMYLCVSGPATNEKLFFGSGTQLSVL.

In this sample, this clonotype turned up a few times. This chain links TRBV19 with TRBJ2-2; 7 bases match TRBD2. This CDR3 is 15 amino acids long. After removal of 8 bases from V and 6 bases from J, the junction contained 12 bases not matched to a gene. Germline V gene sequence: CDR1 LNHDA, CDR2 SQIVND (reference sequence). CDR3 in amino acids: CASSPLGAGAGELFF. In DNA, the CDR3 is TGTGCCAGTTCCCCCCTCGGGGCGGGGGCCGGGGAGCTGTTTTTT.

This clonotype was seen ten or more times. This chain uses TRBV29-1 with TRBJ2-7; D might be TRBD1 (5 bases). This CDR3 is built from 13 residues. Germline assignment: CDR1 SQVTM and CDR2 ANQGSEA. V was trimmed by 3 bases and J by 1 base, leaving 10 bases between them. The CDR3 sequence: CSVDRQGSYEQYF. The CDR3, as DNA: TGCAGCGTTGATCGGCAGGGTTCCTACGAGCAGTACTTC.

This clonotype was observed a handful of times. This chain links TRBV19 with TRBJ1-2; D is perhaps TRBD1 (5 bases). In germline, CDR1 is LNHDA, CDR2 SQIVND (reference sequence). CDR3 length: 11 residues. V was shortened by 3 bases and J by 7 bases, with 6 bases between the two germline ends. CDR3 sequence: CASSMGLGYTF. The CDR3 bases are TGTGCCAGTAGTATGGGACTTGGCTACACCTTC.

CDR3 amino acids: CASSIGTASNQPQHF. Here the CDR3 DNA reads TGTGCCAGTAGTATTGGGACGGCCAGCAATCAGCCCCAGCATTTT. This chain uses TRBV19 with TRBJ1-5, with a weak D call TRBD1 (5 bases). V was trimmed by 3 bases and J by 1 base, leaving 10 bases between them. Germline V gene sequence: CDR1 LNHDA, CDR2 SQIVND (reference sequence). The CDR3 sequence is 15 residues long.

This clonotype came up a few times. The chain links TRBV7-6 to TRBJ1-1; TRBD1 aligns across 8 bases. This CDR3 is 15 amino acids long. The ends lost 5 bases at V and 8 bases at J; junction bases unmatched: 13. The germline V gene encodes CDR1 SGHVS and CDR2 FNYEAQ. Here the CDR3 DNA reads TGTGCCAGCAGCCTTAAACAGACAGGGGACCTCGAAGCTTTCTTT. It translates to CASSLKQTGDLEAFF.

This clonotype was counted ten times or more. The chain couples TRBV12-3 or TRBV12-4 to TRBJ1-1, with D tentatively TRBD1 (5 bases). V was shortened by 7 bases and J by 0 bases, with 18 bases between the two germline ends. The CDR3 sequence is 16 residues long. CDR3: CASTLGAGGLNTEAFF. CDR3 nucleotide sequence: TGTGCCAGCACCCTAGGGGCTGGGGGATTGAACACTGAAGCTTTCTTT.

The rearrangement uses TRBV12-3 or TRBV12-4 and TRBJ1-5, with 8 bases matching TRBD1. Unmatched junction bases numbered 6, after V lost 1 base and J lost 7 bases. This CDR3 spans 15 amino acids. Here the CDR3 reads CASSLGTGSGQPQHF. The CDR3 region has the DNA TGTGCCAGCAGTTTAGGGACAGGGTCGGGGCAGCCCCAGCATTTT.

The table lists this clonotype with many counts. This chain joins TRBV3-2 and TRBJ2-1; TRBD2 is the table's D call and was not checked against the DNA. TRBV3-2 is termed a pseudogene. This CDR3 spans 20 amino acids. The CDR3 reads CASSQDPRLAGGTSYNEQFF. CDR3 bases: TGTGCCAGCAGCCAAGATCCCCGACTAGCGGGGGGTACCTCCTACAATGAGCAGTTCTTC.

This clonotype was observed many times. This chain connects TRBV19 to TRBJ2-7, with a possible D match to TRBD2 (5 bases). V dropped 3 bases and J dropped 0 bases, with 9 bases sitting between them. In germline, CDR1 is LNHDA, CDR2 SQIVND (reference sequence). This CDR3 region has 14 residues. The CDR3 nucleotides read TGTGCCAGTAGTATTGTGGGGAGCTCCTACGAGCAGTACTTC. Translated: CASSIVGSSYEQYF.

This clonotype occurred a few times. The rearrangement links TRBV25-1 to TRBJ2-3, with 11 bases lining up with TRBD2. With V trimmed by 1 base and J by 0 bases, 9 bases remained unmatched. The germline CDR1 and CDR2 sequences are MGHDK and SYGVNS. This CDR3 comprises 19 residues. The CDR3 is CASSESSTSGIPSTDTQYF. The CDR3 DNA is TGTGCCAGCAGTGAATCGTCGACTAGCGGGATTCCTAGCACAGATACGCAGTATTTT.

The chain links TRBV12-3 or TRBV12-4 to TRBJ2-3; 9 nucleotides agree with TRBD2. The CDR3 is made up of 18 amino acids. The V gene end was trimmed by 5 bases and the J gene end by 2 bases; junction bases not matched to a gene: 14. In DNA, the CDR3 is TGTGCCAGCAGTCCCAATGGCGGGGGGGCTCTTCCCACAGATACGCAGTATTTT. This codes for CASSPNGGGALPTDTQYF.